The present entry profiles one TCR beta chain with its context. The antigen is not known. The CDR3 extends 3 residues past the end of the read, so its final part is completed from the germline J gene. These data originate in a study of T cells in women clearing cervical HPV infection. Cervical HPV DNA detected by MY09/MY11 PCR, typed by dot-blot. The study's findings and limits: CIN3+ cases had significantly higher TCR richness than controls; evenness did not differ.

The data were produced by immunoSEQ multiplex PCR, yet TCRdb's version contains in-frame clones alone and is incomplete. Here the sample table reports 15,000 to 20,000 clones. The CDR3 runs 14 residues. Germline CDR1 LNHDA, CDR2 SQIVND (reference sequence). Sequencing input: blood buffy coat. The clonotype comes from a woman aged 18 to 75 with a cervical HPV16 infection that either progressed to CIN3+ or cleared (not recorded which). J is TRBJ1-2 and V is TRBV19; 9 bases align to TRBD1. The CDR3 bases that were read are TGTGCCAGTAGTATCGTGGACAGGGGTGGTCAC. Translating gives CASSIVDRGGH. The complete CDR3 sequence is CASSIVDRGGHYTF.